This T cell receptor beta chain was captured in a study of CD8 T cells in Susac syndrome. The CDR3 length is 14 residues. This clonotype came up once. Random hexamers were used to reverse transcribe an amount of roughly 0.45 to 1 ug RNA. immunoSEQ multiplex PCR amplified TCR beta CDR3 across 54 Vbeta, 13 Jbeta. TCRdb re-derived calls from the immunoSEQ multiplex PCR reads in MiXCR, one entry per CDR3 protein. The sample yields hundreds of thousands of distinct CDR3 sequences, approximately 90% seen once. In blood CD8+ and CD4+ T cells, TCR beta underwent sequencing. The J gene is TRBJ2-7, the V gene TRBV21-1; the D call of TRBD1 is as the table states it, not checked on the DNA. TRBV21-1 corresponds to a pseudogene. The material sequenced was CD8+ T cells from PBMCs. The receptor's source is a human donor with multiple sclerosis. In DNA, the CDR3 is TGTGCCAGCAGCAAAGTGGGTCGGGCGAACGAGCAGTACTTC. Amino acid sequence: CASSKVGRANEQYF.